These 21 T cell receptor beta chains were all obtained from the same sample, sequenced in a study of blood T cell repertoires in COVID-19. The protocol was immunoSEQ multiplex PCR, while the TCRdb copy is restricted to in-frame clones and leaves out a portion. This sample has hundreds of thousands of clones, with about 90% found just once. The specimen sequenced was peripheral blood. The origin of the receptors is a woman aged 18-35 years with acute or convalescent COVID-19.

The chain links TRBV7-6 to TRBJ1-6; TRBD1 matches at 9 bases. Per the germline V gene, CDR1 is SGHVS and CDR2 is FNYEAQ. This CDR3 contains 15 residues. After removal of 3 bases from V and 7 bases from J, the junction contained 4 bases not matched to a gene. The CDR3 protein is CASSFGTGNNSPLHF. The DNA of the CDR3 is TGTGCCAGCAGCTTTGGGACAGGGAACAATTCACCCCTCCACTTT.

The rearrangement links TRBV6-5 to TRBJ1-2; 7 nucleotides align to TRBD1. Germline V gives CDR1 MNHEY, CDR2 SVGAGI. V trimming: 6 bases; J trimming: 7 bases; junction bases outside the gene matches: 11. This CDR3 spans 14 amino acids. As DNA, the CDR3 is TGTGCCAGCAGACACCGGGAGACAGGGCTTGGCTACACCTTC. Its translation is CASRHRETGLGYTF.

V usage is TRBV13 and J usage is TRBJ1-5, with a possible D match to TRBD1 (5 bases). Germline loops: CDR1 PRHDT, CDR2 FYEKMQ (reference sequence). Trimming took 0 bases from V and 7 from J, leaving 7 bases between them. The CDR3 is 13 residues long. CDR3 nucleotide sequence: TGTGCCAGCAGCTTAGGGGCAGGGCAGCCCCAGCATTTT. It encodes CASSLGAGQPQHF.

This chain joins TRBV2 and TRBJ2-2; a weak D match, TRBD2 (7 bases). V lost 0 bases and J lost 5, with 10 bases in between. Germline-derived CDR1 and CDR2 are SNHLY and FYNNEI. The CDR3 contains 15 residues. The DNA for the CDR3 is TGTGCCAGCAGTGAAGCGGGGGGGCGTACCGGGGAGCTGTTTTTT. As protein: CASSEAGGRTGELFF.

The DNA for the CDR3 is TGTGCCAGCAGAAACAGGGGAGACTATGGCTACACCTTC. This gives the protein CASRNRGDYGYTF. The rearrangement links TRBV7-8 to TRBJ1-2; 7 nucleotides line up with TRBD1. The V gene end was trimmed by 6 bases and the J gene end by 3 bases; junction bases not matched to a gene: 4. Germline V CDR1 and CDR2: SGHVS, FQNEAQ. This CDR3 contains 13 residues.

The CDR3 bases are TGTGCCAGCAGCAAAGGGCCCGGGACAGGGAACGGCTACACCTTC. Protein sequence: CASSKGPGTGNGYTF. The chain links TRBV21-1 to TRBJ1-2; no check of the table's D call, TRBD1, against the DNA was made. TRBV21-1 is recorded as a pseudogene. The CDR3 is made up of 15 amino acids.

This chain joins TRBV21-1 and TRBJ1-5; the tabulated D call, TRBD1, remains unverified against the DNA. TRBV21-1 is reported as a pseudogene. The CDR3 spans 15 residues. Here the CDR3 reads CASSPRQGAHQPQHF. CDR3 nucleotides: TGTGCCAGCAGCCCCCGGCAGGGGGCGCATCAGCCCCAGCATTTT.

The chain uses TRBV6-5 and TRBJ1-2, with 7 bases aligning to TRBD1. This CDR3 has 15 amino acids. The germline gives CDR1 MNHEY, CDR2 SVGAGI. After removal of 5 bases from V and 4 bases from J, the junction contained 10 bases not matched to a gene. Here the CDR3 reads CASSTGTDLFYGYTF. The DNA for the CDR3 is TGTGCCAGCAGTACGGGGACAGACCTCTTCTATGGCTACACCTTC.

The chain carries TRBV6-5 and TRBJ1-5; a possible D gene is TRBD1 (6 bases). Trimming cost V 6 bases and J 2 bases, with 11 bases left between them. Per the germline V gene, CDR1 is MNHEY and CDR2 is SVGAGI. This CDR3 spans 14 amino acids. CDR3 nucleotide sequence: TGTGCCAGCAGAGGACAGTGGGGCAATCAGCCCCAGCATTTT. This sequence encodes CASRGQWGNQPQHF.

The chain recombines TRBV7-9 with TRBJ1-2, with a weak D call TRBD1 (5 bases). Germline V gives CDR1 SEHNR, CDR2 FQNEAQ (reference sequence). Trimming took off 4 bases at V and 7 bases at J, with 13 bases between the two ends. The CDR3 covers 13 residues. Written as DNA, the CDR3 is TGTGCCAGCAGCTCATCCGCCAGGGTTGGCTACACCTTC. Protein product: CASSSSARVGYTF. Supplemented by reference TRBV7-9 and TRBJ1-2, the full variable domain reads DTGVSQNPRHKITKRGQNVTFRCDPISEHNRLYWYRQTLGQGPEFLTYFQNEAQLEKSRLLSDRFSAERPKGSFSTLEIQRTEQGDSAMYLCASSSSARVGYTFGSGTRLTVV.

This clone was recorded only once. This chain joins TRBV5-8 and TRBJ1-1; possible D gene TRBD1, 6 bases. The germline CDR1 and CDR2 sequences are SGHTS and YDEGEE. Trimming left V 4 bases short and J 7 bases short, with 11 bases between. The CDR3 is made up of 12 amino acids. DNA of the CDR3: TGTGCCAGCAGCCGAGGACAGAATGAAGCTTTCTTT. This translates into CASSRGQNEAFF.

The genes are TRBV5-6 and TRBJ2-7, with 8 bases matching TRBD1. The J segment lost 0 bases and the V segment lost 5 bases, leaving 10 bases of the junction unmatched. The CDR3 contains 16 residues. In germline, CDR1 is SGHDT, CDR2 YYEEEE. The CDR3: CASSTRTGRLSYEQYF. CDR3 sequence (DNA): TGTGCCAGCAGTACTCGGACAGGGAGACTCTCCTACGAGCAGTACTTC.

This sequence joins TRBV9 and TRBJ2-5, with TRBD1 matching 7 bases. CDR1 is SGDLS, CDR2 YYNGEE, per germline. The CDR3 sequence is 16 residues long. V lost 3 bases and J lost 0; bases outside the gene matches: 8. The CDR3 sequence is CASSEGQLTYQETQYF. The CDR3 DNA reads as TGTGCCAGCAGCGAGGGACAGCTGACGTACCAAGAGACCCAGTACTTC.

The chain uses TRBV5-1 and TRBJ1-1, with 7 bases aligning to TRBD1. This CDR3 has 16 amino acids. V shed 4 bases and J 1 base; nucleotides not matched to a gene: 10. Per the germline V gene, CDR1 is SGHRS and CDR2 is YFSETQ. The CDR3 nucleotides read TGCGCCAGCAGCCCGCGACCCCAGGGGGAGAACACTGAAGCTTTCTTT. It specifies CASSPRPQGENTEAFF.

V gene TRBV6-1 combines with J gene TRBJ2-4; 9 nucleotides align to TRBD1. This CDR3 region has 16 residues. CDR1 and CDR2 from the germline V gene are MNHNS and SASEGT. The V segment lost 4 bases and the J segment 1 base; nucleotides outside the gene matches: 5. CDR3 sequence: CASSASGTGAKNIQYF. The CDR3 nucleotides read TGTGCCAGCAGTGCCTCGGGGACAGGGGCCAAAAACATTCAGTACTTC.

The genes are TRBV27 and TRBJ2-7, with 7 bases aligning to TRBD1. The length of the CDR3 is 15 residues. The ends lost 5 bases at V and 2 bases at J; junction bases unmatched: 9. CDR1 and CDR2 from the germline V gene are MNHEY and SMNVEV (reference sequence). CDR3: CASSPPEGAAYEQYF. CDR3 nucleotide sequence: TGTGCCAGCAGTCCCCCAGAGGGGGCGGCCTACGAGCAGTACTTC.

The gene calls are TRBV6-5 and TRBJ1-4; TRBD1 aligns across 10 bases. The CDR3 contains 15 residues. J gave up 6 bases and V 5 bases, and 6 bases lay outside the gene matches. Germline V gives CDR1 MNHEY, CDR2 SVGAGI. CDR3 loop: CASSHRTGGHEKLFF. Here the CDR3 DNA reads TGTGCCAGCAGTCACCGGACAGGGGGGCATGAAAAACTGTTTTTT.

This sequence joins TRBV25-1 and TRBJ2-7, with D perhaps matching TRBD1 (5 bases). Germline V gene lookup returns CDR1 MGHDK and CDR2 SYGVNS. The CDR3 contains 13 residues. Trimming cost V 8 bases and J 3 bases, with 14 bases left between them. CDR3 loop: CASADDRFYEQYF. The CDR3 DNA follows: TGTGCCAGCGCCGACGACAGATTCTACGAGCAGTACTTC.

This clone appeared a single time. The chain links TRBV21-1 to TRBJ1-3. TRBV21-1 is assigned pseudogene status. This CDR3 contains 16 residues. CDR3 DNA sequence: TGTGCCAGCAGCAGCAGACTCCAGAGCTCTGGAAACACCATATATTTT. Translated: CASSSRLQSSGNTIYF.

This clone was detected only once. The chain combines TRBV21-1 with TRBJ2-7; the table's D call TRBD2 went unverified against the DNA. TRBV21-1 is a recognized pseudogene. The CDR3 runs to 14 residues. The CDR3 region has the DNA TGTGCCAGCACCCCAAGGGGGGGGATCTACGAGCAGTACTTC. Translated, it gives CASTPRGGIYEQYF.

This chain connects TRBV6-6 to TRBJ1-1, with 7 bases fitting TRBD1. CDR1 MNHNY and CDR2 SVGAGI come from the germline V gene (reference sequence). The CDR3 extends over 13 amino acids. After removal of 6 bases from V and 3 bases from J, the junction contained 4 bases not matched to a gene. CDR3 nucleotide sequence: TGTGCCAGCAGCAGACAGGGTGACACTGAAGCTTTCTTT. Amino acids: CASSRQGDTEAFF.